The entry below gives a single T cell receptor beta chain sequence along with its context. Assay: immunoSEQ multiplex PCR; the TCRdb copy retains only in-frame clones and omits some. The sample consists of 500,000 or so clones, around 90% of them appearing once. Trimming stripped 5 bases from V and 5 bases from J, with 9 bases between. The CDR3 is 12 residues long. The germline V gene has CDR1 MDHEN and CDR2 SYDVKM. These data belong to a study of Ad26.COV2.S vaccination and SARS-CoV-2 variants. Across the study: Donor allocation was to the COV1001 Ad26.COV2.S trial arm.

Documented treatment: roughly 19 received Ad26.COV2.S at low or high dose, single or two shots; about 5 received placebo; per-sample allocation not given. The samples date from day 63 after the first vaccine or placebo injection. V usage is TRBV28 and J usage is TRBJ2-5, with D uncertain. Sequenced here: peripheral blood, sampled in a trial of Ad26.COV2.S vaccine versus placebo. The receptor's source is a person aged 18-65 years who received the Ad26.COV2.S COVID-19 vaccine or a placebo. The CDR3 coding sequence is TGTGCCAGCAGTCGTCTCGGGGAGACCCAGTACTTC. Amino acids: CASSRLGETQYF.